The 21 T cell receptor beta chains below were found in one sample sequenced in a study of blood T cell repertoires in COVID-19. The protocol was immunoSEQ multiplex PCR, while the TCRdb copy is restricted to in-frame clones and leaves out a portion. The sample has some 260,000 clones; roughly 85% are singletons. The sample taken for sequencing was peripheral blood. These receptors were taken from a man between 18 and 29 years old with active or convalescent COVID-19.

This chain joins TRBV14 and TRBJ2-1; 8 bases line up with TRBD1. Germline V gene data show CDR1 as SGHDN and CDR2 as FVKESK. This CDR3 comprises 18 residues. Trimming took 0 bases from V and 4 from J; bases not matched to a gene: 11. CDR3: CASSQDRRTGFIYNEQFF. The CDR3 DNA follows: TGTGCCAGCAGCCAAGATCGAAGGACAGGGTTTATATACAATGAGCAGTTCTTC.

This clone has a single count. The chain links TRBV2 to TRBJ2-3, with D perhaps matching TRBD1 (6 bases). With 8 bases removed from V and 2 bases from J, the gap between germline ends came to 17 bases. The germline CDR1 and CDR2 sequences are SNHLY and FYNNEI. The CDR3 runs 15 residues. The CDR3 reads CASSRRDTNTDTQYF. The CDR3 DNA is TGTGCCAGCTCCCGAAGGGACACCAACACAGATACGCAGTATTTT. The whole variable domain, filled in from reference TRBV2 and TRBJ2-3, reads EPEVTQTPSHQVTQMGQEVILRCVPISNHLYFYWYRQILGQKVEFLVSFYNNEISEKSEIFDDQFSVERPDGSNFTLKIRSTKLEDSAMYFCASSRRDTNTDTQYFGPGTRLTVL.

The gene calls are TRBV18 and TRBJ1-2; 7 nucleotides align to TRBD1. This CDR3 contains 15 residues. The V and J ends lost 5 bases and 8 bases, in that order; junction bases with no gene match: 14. CDR1 is KGHSH, CDR2 LQKENI, per germline. CDR3 nucleotides: TGTGCCAGCTCATCAACAGGGGATGGATCGCGAGGCTACACCTTC. It codes for CASSSTGDGSRGYTF.

CDR3 region: CASSLGRKLFF. CDR3 coding DNA: TGTGCCAGCAGCTTGGGCCGAAAACTGTTTTTT. The chain links TRBV7-9 to TRBJ1-4; D unresolved. Trimming left V 3 bases short and J 10 bases short, with 6 bases between. The CDR3 length is 11 residues. Germline CDR1 SEHNR, CDR2 FQNEAQ (reference sequence).

The CDR3 region is CASSLGAQVNSPLHF. CDR3 nucleotides: TGCGCCAGCAGCTTGGGGGCACAGGTCAATTCACCCCTCCACTTT. The chain uses TRBV5-1 and TRBJ1-6, with D maybe TRBD1 (5 bases). Looked up from germline, CDR1 is SGHRS and CDR2 is YFSETQ. The CDR3 loop spans 15 amino acids. V was pared by 0 bases and J by 7 bases, with 11 bases between. Full variable domain (outside the CDR3, taken from reference TRBV5-1 and TRBJ1-6): KAGVTQTPRYLIKTRGQQVTLSCSPISGHRSVSWYQQTPGQGLQFLFEYFSETQRNKGNFPGRFSGRQFSNSRSEMNVSTLELGDSALYLCASSLGAQVNSPLHFGNGTRLTVT.

This clone was seen a single time. The chain joins TRBV9 to TRBJ1-4, with 7 nucleotides matching TRBD1. The V and J ends lost 0 bases and 8 bases, in that order; junction bases with no gene match: 7. Per germline, CDR1 SGDLS and CDR2 YYNGEE. This CDR3 contains 15 residues. Here the CDR3 DNA reads TGTGCCAGCAGCGTAGGGGACAGTAGCAGGGAAAAACTGTTTTTT. It yields the protein CASSVGDSSREKLFF.

The gene calls are TRBV6-2 or TRBV6-3 and TRBJ2-7; TRBD2 might be the D (5 bases). The CDR3 is made up of 11 amino acids. Per germline, CDR1 MNHEY and CDR2 SVGEGT. V was shortened by 5 bases and J by 3 bases, with 5 bases between the two germline ends. The CDR3 sequence: CASSTSYEQYF. In DNA form, the CDR3 reads TGTGCCAGCAGTACTAGCTACGAGCAGTACTTC.

The V call is TRBV19, the J call TRBJ2-4, with 13 bases lining up with TRBD2. The V gene's germline CDR1 is LNHDA and CDR2 SQIVND (reference sequence). V shed 4 bases, J shed 8 bases, and the junction held 11 bases outside the gene matches. The CDR3 runs 17 residues. CDR3 in DNA: TGTGCCAGTAGTAGTACGACTAGCGGGAGGAGTTTTGACATTCAGTACTTC. This sequence encodes CASSSTTSGRSFDIQYF.

The genes are TRBV9 and TRBJ2-5; 7 positions agree with TRBD1. Germline CDR1 SGDLS, CDR2 YYNGEE. The junction had 6 bases not matched to a gene; V was cut back by 4 bases and J by 6 bases. The CDR3 runs to 13 residues. CDR3 amino acids: CASSPRTGQTQYF. The CDR3 coding sequence is TGTGCCAGCAGCCCACGGACAGGACAGACCCAGTACTTC.

This chain links TRBV3-1 (or the pseudogene TRBV3-2) with TRBJ1-5, with no clear D. Looked up from germline, CDR1 is LGHDT and CDR2 is YNNKEL (reference sequence). The CDR3 is 14 amino acids. V gave up 2 bases and J gave up 9 bases, with 14 bases separating them. CDR3 loop: CASSQLGVERPQHF. The CDR3 nucleotides are TGTGCCAGCAGCCAATTGGGAGTGGAACGGCCCCAGCATTTT.

This clone has just one count. V and J are TRBV6-1 and TRBJ2-4; D possibly corresponds to TRBD2 (6 bases). CDR1 MNHNS and CDR2 SASEGT come from the germline V gene. V was clipped by 2 bases and J by 0 bases, with 14 bases between them. The CDR3 has 17 residues. The DNA for the CDR3 is TGTGCCAGCAGTGAAACCGGGAGCCCACTAGCCAAAAACATTCAGTACTTC. Translated, it gives CASSETGSPLAKNIQYF.

This chain uses TRBV12-3 or TRBV12-4 with TRBJ2-7; D not certain. This CDR3 has 12 amino acids. The V end lost 4 bases, the J end lost 4 bases, and 8 bases lay between the germline ends. The CDR3 DNA follows: TGTGCCAGCAGTTCGACTGGATACGAGCAGTACTTC. Its protein is CASSSTGYEQYF.

The V and J genes are TRBV24-1 and TRBJ2-7, with TRBD1 matching over 10 bases. The junction had 5 bases not matched to a gene; V was cut back by 4 bases and J by 3 bases. CDR3 size: 15 residues. Per germline, CDR1 KGHDR and CDR2 SFDVKD. In DNA, the CDR3 is TGTGCCACCAGTGACCCGACAGGGGGCCTCTACGAGCAGTACTTC. Its protein product is CATSDPTGGLYEQYF.

This chain joins TRBV7-2 and TRBJ2-1, with 12 bases lining up with TRBD2. In germline, CDR1 is SGHTA, CDR2 FQGNSA. The CDR3 length is 16 residues. J gave up 7 bases and V 2 bases, and 6 bases lay outside the gene matches. CDR3 nucleotide sequence: TGTGCCAGCAGCTTAAGGGCTAGCGGGGGGGTAAATGAGCAGTTCTTC. This sequence encodes CASSLRASGGVNEQFF.

The J gene is TRBJ2-3, the V gene TRBV4-3, with a possible D match to TRBD2 (6 bases). Germline-derived CDR1 and CDR2 are LGHNA and YSLEER. V was shortened by 1 base and J by 1 base, with 9 bases between the two germline ends. This CDR3 is 15 amino acids long. CDR3 sequence reads: CASSQVREGTDTQYF. The CDR3 DNA sequence: TGCGCCAGCAGCCAAGTCAGGGAGGGCACAGATACGCAGTATTTT.

This clone was seen only once. This chain links TRBV5-6 with TRBJ2-5; 8 bases are a match to TRBD1. Germline CDR1 and CDR2: SGHDT and YYEEEE. The J segment lost 7 bases and the V segment lost 1 base, leaving 9 bases of the junction unmatched. CDR3 length: 15 amino acids. CDR3 sequence (DNA): TGTGCCAGCAGCTTGTACAGGGGGGCCCAATTGACCCAGTACTTC. It specifies CASSLYRGAQLTQYF.

This sequence joins TRBV7-2 and TRBJ2-1; TRBD1 aligns across 8 bases. Germline CDR1 reads SGHTA; CDR2 reads FQGNSA. With V trimmed by 8 bases and J by 4 bases, 10 bases remained unmatched. The CDR3 has 15 amino acids. This CDR3 reads CASGHPNRGYNEQFF. The CDR3 DNA is TGTGCCAGCGGCCACCCGAACAGGGGGTACAATGAGCAGTTCTTC.

The chain couples TRBV14 to TRBJ1-2, with D unresolved. Germline assignment: CDR1 SGHDN and CDR2 FVKESK. V lost 0 bases and J 2 bases, leaving 10 bases between the germline ends. The CDR3 consists of 15 residues. CDR3 in DNA: TGTGCCAGCAGCCAAGATTTCGGGGTGAACTATGGCTACACCTTC. The encoded protein is CASSQDFGVNYGYTF.

This clone has a single count. The chain combines TRBV18 with TRBJ2-3; a possible D gene is TRBD2 (5 bases). Looked up from germline, CDR1 is KGHSH and CDR2 is LQKENI. V was shortened by 0 bases and J by 12 bases, with 13 bases between the two germline ends. This CDR3 spans 13 amino acids. The CDR3 DNA reads TGTGCCAGCTCACCACCGCAGACTATCCTTCAGTATTTT. This translates into CASSPPQTILQYF.

In regard to this clone: Additional DNA sequences in this sample encode the identical CDR3. The chain recombines TRBV20-1 with TRBJ2-7, with a tentative D call TRBD2 (6 bases). CDR3 length: 14 amino acids. The V gene lost 3 bases and the J gene lost 2 bases, with 14 bases spanning the gap. Germline V gene data show CDR1 as DFQATT and CDR2 as SNEGSKA (reference sequence). CDR3 nucleotides: TGCAGTGCTAGTTGGGCGGGGCCTACCTACGAGCAGTACTTC. Its protein product is CSASWAGPTYEQYF.

This clone was detected only once. The chain has TRBV13 and TRBJ1-2, with 8 bases matching TRBD1. CDR3 length: 15 amino acids. The junction had 6 bases not matched to a gene; V was cut back by 4 bases and J by 2 bases. Germline lookup yields CDR1 PRHDT and CDR2 FYEKMQ (reference sequence). The CDR3 DNA follows: TGTGCCAGCAGCTCGGCGGGACAGGTGAACTATGGCTACACCTTC. It codes for CASSSAGQVNYGYTF.